A single sample gave rise to the 29 T cell receptor beta chains below, sequenced in a study of cytomegalovirus exposure and HLA in healthy donors. It was with 60 Vbeta and 13 Jbeta primers that the PCR ran. Clones were sequenced by immunoSEQ multiplex PCR, and TCRdb holds only the in-frame ones, with some missing. The sample shows hundreds of thousands of clones, just under 80% of them seen only once. The sample comprised PBMCs. The receptors were gathered from a boy aged 5-17 years in good health and CMV-seronegative.

This clone has only a few counts. This chain links TRBV7-9 with TRBJ1-1; D is unclear. This CDR3 has 13 amino acids. Germline CDR1 is SEHNR and CDR2 is FQNEAQ (reference sequence). The V end was cut by 0 bases, the J end by 1 base, with 3 bases between. For the CDR3, the DNA is TGTGCCAGCAGCTTAGCCCAGAACACTGAAGCTTTCTTT. Its translation: CASSLAQNTEAFF.

J is TRBJ2-3 and V is TRBV2; TRBD2 agrees at 10 bases. Trimming cost V 5 bases and J 1 base; bases outside gene matches: 9. This CDR3 has 17 amino acids. Germline V gene lookup returns CDR1 SNHLY and CDR2 FYNNEI. DNA for the CDR3: TGTGCCAGCAGTCTTAGCGGGAGGATTTCTCGCACAGATACGCAGTATTTT. Its protein product is CASSLSGRISRTDTQYF.

The chain links TRBV5-1 to TRBJ2-3; 12 bases are a match to TRBD2. The CDR3 extends over 16 amino acids. Germline trimming cut 6 bases from V and 2 bases from J; bases unmatched to any gene: 7. Germline V gene data show CDR1 as SGHRS and CDR2 as YFSETQ. In nucleotides, the CDR3 is TGCGCCAGCACCCTTCTAGCGGGGGGGATCACAGATACGCAGTATTTT. Translated: CASTLLAGGITDTQYF. Based on the CDR3 plus reference TRBV5-1 and TRBJ2-3, the full variable domain is KAGVTQTPRYLIKTRGQQVTLSCSPISGHRSVSWYQQTPGQGLQFLFEYFSETQRNKGNFPGRFSGRQFSNSRSEMNVSTLELGDSALYLCASTLLAGGITDTQYFGPGTRLTVL.

This clone was observed once. The V gene is TRBV6-1, the J gene TRBJ2-7; D perhaps matches TRBD1 (6 bases). Germline loops: CDR1 MNHNS, CDR2 SASEGT. This CDR3 is built from 14 residues. Trimming removed 4 bases from V and 2 bases from J, with 12 bases in between. CDR3 in amino acids: CASSALGQTYEQYF. The CDR3 DNA reads TGTGCCAGCAGTGCCCTTGGACAGACCTACGAGCAGTACTTC.

The chain carries TRBV27 and TRBJ2-1; D might be TRBD2 (5 bases). The germline CDR1 and CDR2 sequences are MNHEY and SMNVEV (reference sequence). Deletions cut 3 bases from V and 5 bases from J, with 14 bases between. The CDR3 spans 15 residues. The CDR3 reads CASSLTGRDNNEQFF. The CDR3 bases are TGTGCCAGCAGTTTGACGGGTCGGGATAACAATGAGCAGTTCTTC.

The V gene is TRBV11-3, the J gene TRBJ2-7, with a weak D call TRBD1 (5 bases). With 5 bases removed from V and 7 bases from J, the gap between germline ends came to 18 bases. The CDR3 sequence is 14 residues long. Looked up from germline, CDR1 is SGHNT and CDR2 is YENEEA. The CDR3 nucleotides are TGTGCCAGCAGCGCCCCAGGGCAGATGGGTGAGCAGTACTTC. This codes for CASSAPGQMGEQYF.

CDR3 residues: CASRDRGLADTQYF. DNA for the CDR3: TGTGCCAGCAGGGACAGGGGTTTAGCAGATACGCAGTATTTT. The J gene is TRBJ2-3, the V gene TRBV5-8; 9 nucleotides match TRBD1. V dropped 5 bases and J dropped 4; count of bases not matched to a gene: 5. Germline-derived CDR1 and CDR2 are SGHTS and YDEGEE. This CDR3 spans 14 amino acids.

The chain joins TRBV4-1 to TRBJ2-5, with a possible D match to TRBD2 (7 bases). V lost 1 base, J lost 4 bases, and 16 bases lay in between. CDR3 size: 16 residues. CDR1 and CDR2 (germline): MGHRA, YSYEKL. The CDR3 sequence: CASSQVGGGDTETQYF. In DNA form, the CDR3 reads TGCGCCAGCAGCCAAGTTGGGGGGGGCGATACAGAGACCCAGTACTTC.

The table lists this clone with a count of one. This rearrangement joins TRBV21-1 to TRBJ1-2; TRBD1 is the table's D call and was not checked against the DNA. TRBV21-1 is classified as a pseudogene. There are 18 residues in the CDR3. The CDR3 here is CASSKPLGMDREAYGYTF. The CDR3 DNA is TGTGCCAGCAGCAAACCCCTTGGGATGGACAGGGAGGCTTATGGCTACACCTTC.

The chain links TRBV2 to TRBJ2-7, with TRBD2 identical over 10 bases. This CDR3 contains 12 residues. V shed 6 bases, J shed 7 bases, and the junction held 3 bases outside the gene matches. Germline values: CDR1 SNHLY, CDR2 FYNNEI. The CDR3, as DNA: TGTGCCAGCAGCGGACTAGCGGTTGAGCAGTACTTC. It translates to CASSGLAVEQYF.

This sequence joins TRBV6-6 and TRBJ2-3, with D possibly matching TRBD2 (6 bases). The CDR3 totals 13 residues. V lost 5 bases, J lost 5 bases, and 11 bases lay in between. From germline, CDR1 is MNHNY and CDR2 SVGAGI (reference sequence). CDR3 nucleotides: TGTGCCAGCAGTCGACTAGTTGGAGATACGCAGTATTTT. It translates to CASSRLVGDTQYF.

This chain links TRBV2 with TRBJ2-3, with TRBD1 matching 7 bases. This CDR3 is 15 amino acids long. V shed 5 bases and J 2 bases; nucleotides not matched to a gene: 7. Germline V gene data show CDR1 as SNHLY and CDR2 as FYNNEI. Written as DNA, the CDR3 is TGTGCCAGCAGTTATACCAGGGGGAACACAGATACGCAGTATTTT. Protein sequence: CASSYTRGNTDTQYF.

The chain joins TRBV10-3 to TRBJ2-7; 12 bases align to TRBD2. This CDR3 spans 14 amino acids. J was trimmed by 4 bases and V by 6 bases; bases with no gene match: 4. CDR1 ENHRY and CDR2 SYGVKD come from the germline V gene. CDR3 amino acids: CAIRTGTSGYEQYF. Written as DNA, the CDR3 is TGTGCCATCAGGACCGGGACTAGCGGGTACGAGCAGTACTTC.

This chain connects TRBV4-2 to TRBJ1-1; D is uncertain. This CDR3 spans 15 amino acids. The germline V and J ends were trimmed by 1 base and 1 base, with 10 bases remaining between them. CDR1 and CDR2 (germline): LGHNA, YNFKEQ. CDR3: CASSQGAPGNTEAFF. The CDR3 DNA reads as TGTGCCAGCAGCCAAGGGGCACCAGGGAACACTGAAGCTTTCTTT.

V is TRBV27 and J is TRBJ2-5; D is uncertain. V was trimmed by 8 bases and J by 3 bases, leaving 10 bases between them. CDR1 and CDR2 (germline): MNHEY, SMNVEV (reference sequence). CDR3 length equals 12 residues. For the CDR3, the DNA is TGTGCCAGCGGCCATTCGAAAGAGACCCAGTACTTC. This codes for CASGHSKETQYF.

The chain combines TRBV19 with TRBJ1-6, with TRBD1 identical over 9 bases. The CDR3 is 15 residues long. J lost 9 bases, V lost 7 bases, and 10 bases had no gene match. CDR1 and CDR2 from the germline V gene are LNHDA and SQIVND (reference sequence). CDR3 in DNA: TGTGCCAGTACCCCCGGGACAGGGTCACGTTCACCCCTCCACTTT. Its protein product is CASTPGTGSRSPLHF.

The chain is built from TRBV6-1 and TRBJ2-4, with D possibly TRBD2 on 5 matching bases. This CDR3 comprises 15 residues. The germline V gene encodes CDR1 MNHNS and CDR2 SASEGT. Between the trimmed V and J ends, which lost 0 bases and 3 bases, there was a span of 9 bases. The CDR3 spells CASSEALAGKNIQYF. The CDR3 bases are TGTGCCAGCAGTGAAGCGCTAGCCGGCAAAAACATTCAGTACTTC.

The chain employs TRBV29-1 and TRBJ1-3; TRBD1 matches at 7 bases. Germline V gene lookup returns CDR1 SQVTM and CDR2 ANQGSEA. The CDR3 has 14 amino acids. J gave up 4 bases and V 5 bases, and 8 bases lay outside the gene matches. The chain's CDR3 is CSVPLGTEGNTIYF. CDR3 DNA: TGCAGCGTTCCACTCGGGACAGAAGGAAACACCATATATTTT.

As DNA, the CDR3 is TGTGCCACCTCCCGGGGGGGGCAGGCAAATGGCTACACCTTC. It yields the protein CATSRGGQANGYTF. V is TRBV27 and J is TRBJ1-2, with D possibly being TRBD1 (6 bases). With 10 bases removed from V and 6 bases from J, the gap between germline ends came to 21 bases. The CDR3 length is 14 residues. Germline assignment: CDR1 MNHEY and CDR2 SMNVEV (reference sequence).

This chain links TRBV15 with TRBJ2-7, with D perhaps matching TRBD1 (6 bases). The germline gives CDR1 LNHNV, CDR2 YYDKDF (reference sequence). The CDR3 covers 14 residues. The germline V and J ends were trimmed by 5 bases and 2 bases, with 13 bases remaining between them. The CDR3 protein is CATSYQGNPYEQYF. DNA of the CDR3: TGTGCCACCAGCTACCAGGGGAACCCCTACGAGCAGTACTTC.

The chain uses TRBV11-3 and TRBJ1-1; D gene unclear. Germline V gene data show CDR1 as SGHNT and CDR2 as YENEEA. The CDR3 length is 12 residues. V lost 5 bases and J lost 6, with 10 bases in between. The CDR3 loop reads CASSHTSAEAFF. The CDR3, as DNA: TGTGCCAGCAGCCATACGTCAGCTGAAGCTTTCTTT.

This clone was seen only once. CDR3 residues: CASRGTPGDSGYTF. The CDR3 nucleotides are TGCGCCAGCAGAGGAACTCCCGGTGACTCTGGCTACACCTTC. The chain recombines TRBV5-1 with TRBJ1-2, with unresolved D. Trimming took 5 bases from V and 7 from J, leaving 18 bases between them. Germline lookup yields CDR1 SGHRS and CDR2 YFSETQ. The CDR3 runs 14 residues. Filled out from reference TRBV5-1 and TRBJ1-2, the complete variable domain reads KAGVTQTPRYLIKTRGQQVTLSCSPISGHRSVSWYQQTPGQGLQFLFEYFSETQRNKGNFPGRFSGRQFSNSRSEMNVSTLELGDSALYLCASRGTPGDSGYTFGSGTRLTVV.

On this clone itself: This same CDR3 is encoded by further DNA sequences in the sample. The chain is built from TRBV7-9 and TRBJ1-1; D is unresolved. Germline V gene data show CDR1 as SEHNR and CDR2 as FQNEAQ (reference sequence). V shed 1 base and J shed 2 bases, with 8 bases lying between them. The CDR3 runs 14 residues. The CDR3 DNA reads TGTGCCAGCAGCTTAGGTACAGCTAACACTGAAGCTTTCTTT. This codes for CASSLGTANTEAFF.

This rearrangement joins TRBV6-5 to TRBJ2-3; D possibly corresponds to TRBD1 (6 bases). The CDR3 consists of 14 residues. Germline V gene sequence: CDR1 MNHEY, CDR2 SVGAGI. V was cut by 6 bases and J by 9 bases, with 19 bases left in between. Here the CDR3 DNA reads TGTGCCAGCAGACAATCCCTCACAGGGAAGACGCAGTATTTT. Translating gives CASRQSLTGKTQYF.

The chain recombines TRBV6-6 with TRBJ1-1, with TRBD1 matching over 8 bases. V lost 5 bases and J lost 1; bases outside the gene matches: 9. This CDR3 region has 16 residues. Germline CDR1 MNHNY, CDR2 SVGAGI (reference sequence). In DNA form, the CDR3 reads TGTGCCAGCAGTGCCCGACAGGGGCGGAGGAACACTGAAGCTTTCTTT. This codes for CASSARQGRRNTEAFF.

The chain recombines TRBV5-4 with TRBJ2-2; 7 nucleotides align to TRBD2. Germline CDR1 is SGHNT and CDR2 is YYREEE (reference sequence). The CDR3 is 16 residues long. V shed 1 base, J shed 0 bases, and the junction held 3 bases outside the gene matches. The CDR3 nucleotides read TGTGCCAGCAGCTTGTACCGGGGGGCGAACACCGGGGAGCTGTTTTTT. Its protein is CASSLYRGANTGELFF.

This clone appeared once. The chain links TRBV27 to TRBJ2-1; 8 positions agree with TRBD1. V trimming: 7 bases; J trimming: 6 bases; junction bases outside the gene matches: 5. The V gene's germline CDR1 is MNHEY and CDR2 SMNVEV (reference sequence). The length of the CDR3 is 13 residues. CDR3 sequence: CASTGQGPNEQFF. The CDR3 coding sequence is TGTGCCAGCACTGGACAGGGTCCCAATGAGCAGTTCTTC.

This clone has just one count. J is TRBJ2-3 and V is TRBV28; D gene ambiguous. V was trimmed by 5 bases and J by 0 bases, leaving 6 bases between them. CDR1 is MDHEN, CDR2 SYDVKM, per germline. This CDR3 spans 13 amino acids. CDR3 in amino acids: CASSPSSTDTQYF. The DNA for the CDR3 is TGTGCCAGCAGTCCTTCTAGCACAGATACGCAGTATTTT.

The gene calls are TRBV4-1 and TRBJ2-1; 7 bases line up with TRBD2. CDR1 MGHRA and CDR2 YSYEKL come from the germline V gene. The CDR3 totals 15 residues. The trim removed 4 bases at V and 0 bases at J, leaving 3 bases unmatched. CDR3 DNA sequence: TGCGCCAGCAGCCCCCGGACTAGCTCCTACAATGAGCAGTTCTTC. Translation: CASSPRTSSYNEQFF.